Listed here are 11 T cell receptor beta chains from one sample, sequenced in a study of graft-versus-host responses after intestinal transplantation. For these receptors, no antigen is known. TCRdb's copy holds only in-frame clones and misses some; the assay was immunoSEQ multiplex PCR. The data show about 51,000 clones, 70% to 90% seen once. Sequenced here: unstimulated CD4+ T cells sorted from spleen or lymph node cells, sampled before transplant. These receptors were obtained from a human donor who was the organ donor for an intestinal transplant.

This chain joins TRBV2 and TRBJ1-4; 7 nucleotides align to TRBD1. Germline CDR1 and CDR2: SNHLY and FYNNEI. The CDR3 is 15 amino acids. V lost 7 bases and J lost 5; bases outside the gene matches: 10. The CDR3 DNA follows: TGTGCCAGCAAGATTACAGGGGCGATAAATGAAAAACTGTTTTTT. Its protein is CASKITGAINEKLFF.

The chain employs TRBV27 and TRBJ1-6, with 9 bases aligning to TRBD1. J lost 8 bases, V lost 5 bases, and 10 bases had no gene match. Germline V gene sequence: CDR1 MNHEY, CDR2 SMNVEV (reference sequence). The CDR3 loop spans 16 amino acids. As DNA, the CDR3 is TGTGCCAGCAGTCAACAGGGGGCGGGTCTCTATTCACCCCTCCACTTT. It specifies CASSQQGAGLYSPLHF.

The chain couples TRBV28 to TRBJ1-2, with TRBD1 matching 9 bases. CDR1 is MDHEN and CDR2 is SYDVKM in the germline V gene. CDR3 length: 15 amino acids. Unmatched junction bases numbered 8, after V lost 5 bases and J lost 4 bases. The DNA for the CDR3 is TGTGCCAGCAGTCCAACCGGGACAGGGTCCTATGGCTACACCTTC. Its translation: CASSPTGTGSYGYTF.

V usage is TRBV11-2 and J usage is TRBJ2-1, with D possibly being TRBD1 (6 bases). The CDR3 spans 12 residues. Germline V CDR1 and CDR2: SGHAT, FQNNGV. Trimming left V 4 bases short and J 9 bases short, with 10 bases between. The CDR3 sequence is CASSSTGFEQFF. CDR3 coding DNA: TGTGCCAGCAGCTCCACAGGGTTTGAGCAGTTCTTC.

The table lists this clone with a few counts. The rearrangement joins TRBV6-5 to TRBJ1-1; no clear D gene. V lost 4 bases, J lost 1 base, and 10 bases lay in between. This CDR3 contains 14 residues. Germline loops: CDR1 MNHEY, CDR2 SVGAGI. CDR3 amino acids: CASSSPGGNTEAFF. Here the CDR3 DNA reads TGTGCCAGCAGTTCCCCGGGAGGGAACACTGAAGCTTTCTTT.

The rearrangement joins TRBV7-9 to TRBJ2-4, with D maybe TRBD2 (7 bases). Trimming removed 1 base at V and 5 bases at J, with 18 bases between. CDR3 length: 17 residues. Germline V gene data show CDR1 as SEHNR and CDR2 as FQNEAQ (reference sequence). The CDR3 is CASSLGVRGRGENIQYF. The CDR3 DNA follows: TGTGCCAGCAGCTTAGGTGTTCGAGGGAGGGGGGAAAACATTCAGTACTTC.

CDR3 sequence: CASKAPPGQGAYGYTF. The CDR3, as DNA: TGTGCCAGCAAAGCCCCGCCGGGCCAGGGGGCCTATGGCTACACCTTC. The chain carries TRBV28 and TRBJ1-2; 8 bases agree with TRBD1. The V and J ends lost 7 bases and 4 bases, in that order; junction bases with no gene match: 14. The CDR3 loop spans 16 amino acids. From germline, CDR1 is MDHEN and CDR2 SYDVKM.

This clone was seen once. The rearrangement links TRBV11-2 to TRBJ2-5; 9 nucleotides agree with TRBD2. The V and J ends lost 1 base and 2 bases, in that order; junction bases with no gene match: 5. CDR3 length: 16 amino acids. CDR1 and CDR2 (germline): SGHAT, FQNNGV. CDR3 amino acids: CASSLVVLAGQETQYF. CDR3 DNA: TGTGCCAGCAGCTTAGTTGTGCTAGCGGGACAAGAGACCCAGTACTTC.

CDR3 loop: CASSPPTVSGNTIYF. The CDR3 nucleotides are TGTGCCAGCAGCCCCCCGACAGTCTCTGGAAACACCATATATTTT. The rearrangement uses TRBV4-2 and TRBJ1-3; TRBD1 is a possible D gene (5 bases). The germline V gene has CDR1 LGHNA and CDR2 YNFKEQ. The CDR3 covers 15 residues. The V end was cut by 4 bases, the J end by 0 bases, with 10 bases between.

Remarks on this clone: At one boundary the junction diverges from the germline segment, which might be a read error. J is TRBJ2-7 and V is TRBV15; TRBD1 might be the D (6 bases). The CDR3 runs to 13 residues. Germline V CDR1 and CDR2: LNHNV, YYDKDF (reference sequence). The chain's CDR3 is CATSRDSNYEQHF. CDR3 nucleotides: TGTGCCACCAGCAGGGACAGTAACTACGAGCAGCACTTC.

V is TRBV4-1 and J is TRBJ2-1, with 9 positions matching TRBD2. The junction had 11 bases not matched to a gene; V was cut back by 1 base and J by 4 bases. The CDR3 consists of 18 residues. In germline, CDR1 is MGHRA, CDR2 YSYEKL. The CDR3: CASSQGHGGTSPYNEQFF. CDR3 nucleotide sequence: TGCGCCAGCAGCCAAGGGCACGGAGGGACTAGCCCATACAATGAGCAGTTCTTC.